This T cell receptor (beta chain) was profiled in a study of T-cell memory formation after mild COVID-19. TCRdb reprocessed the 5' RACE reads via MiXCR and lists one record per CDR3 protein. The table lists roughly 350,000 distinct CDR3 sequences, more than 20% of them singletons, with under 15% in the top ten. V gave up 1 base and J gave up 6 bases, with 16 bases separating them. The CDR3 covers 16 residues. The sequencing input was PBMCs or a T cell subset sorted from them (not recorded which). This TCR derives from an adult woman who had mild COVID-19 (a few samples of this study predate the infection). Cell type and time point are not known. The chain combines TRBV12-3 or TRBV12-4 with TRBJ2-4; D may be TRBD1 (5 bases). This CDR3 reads CASSLGSGYSGNIQYF. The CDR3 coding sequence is TGTGCCAGCAGTTTAGGTTCAGGGTACTCTGGAAACATTCAGTACTTC.